Included here is one TCR beta chain sequence, with context. Its antigen is currently unknown. The junction does not match germline at one end; this may be a read error. The CDR3 covers 17 residues. CDR1 MNHEY and CDR2 SVGAGI come from the germline V gene. Next came a second PCR, run for about 7 to 12 cycles, which used a sample-barcoded 5' primer along with a J-beta primer mix. In TCRdb, the 5' RACE reads were re-called with MiXCR into one record per CDR3 protein. The data hold approximately 680,000 distinct CDR3 sequences, with 32% observed a single time. The data originate from a study of blood T cells in healthy people across ages. Peripheral blood samples of 9 to 10 milliliters were drawn from each donor. Study-wide results and limits: Among T cells, TCR beta diversity per million cells dropped roughly linearly as age rose. The long-lived group displayed more naive CD4+ cells, plus higher diversity, than the aged donors did.

This receptor was obtained from an elderly woman in good health. The source material was blood. This sequence joins TRBV6-5 and TRBJ2-3; TRBD2 matches at 11 bases. The CDR3 DNA is TGTGCCAGCAGTTACTCGGTAGCGGGGGGGCTCCCAGATGCGCAGTATTTT. Translated: CASSYSVAGGLPDAQYF.